Listed below are T cell receptor beta chains from one sample, sequenced in a study of identical twins. TCRdb recomputed calls from the 5' RACE reads with MiXCR, one row per CDR3 protein. Here the sample spans about 530,000 distinct CDR3 sequences, 20% to 25% being singletons. The sample also formed part of further work on yellow fever vaccine responses in identical twins.

Sequenced sample: CD4+ T cells sorted from blood. All receptors come from a young woman in good health. The CDR3 runs from the conserved cysteine through the conserved F or W.

>TRBJ2-2|TRBV2
CASSPTGVGTGELFF
>TRBJ2-1|TRBV29-1
CSGAGSYNEQFF
>TRBJ2-2|TRBV6-1
CASSEALLGPNTGELFF
>TRBJ2-3|TRBV3-1
CASSQQGWYTDTQYF
>TRBJ2-1|TRBV7-9
CASSWTGGTNNEQFF
>TRBJ2-1|TRBV12-3/TRBV12-4
CASSYIAYPGGNEQFF
>TRBJ2-5|TRBV12-3/TRBV12-4
CASSSPVSGTGETQYF
>TRBJ2-1|TRBV13
CASSPPWTQGYNEQFF
>TRBJ1-5|TRBV20-1
CSASSAPGNQPQHF
>TRBJ2-2|TRBV7-9
CASSLELYTGELFF
>TRBJ2-3|TRBV2
CAQGRAPTDTQYF
>TRBJ2-1|TRBV29-1
CSVEGTSSYNEQFF
>TRBJ2-3|TRBV12-3/TRBV12-4
CASSLRGTSGTDTQYF
>TRBJ1-1|TRBV7-9
CASSFQNKGTRDTEAFF
>TRBJ1-1|TRBV5-1
CASSLGGGGTEAFF
>TRBJ2-3|TRBV27
CASSWAPKRSYTDTQYF
>TRBJ2-3|TRBV5-1
CASSLVTSGRAGRGTDTQYF
>TRBJ2-7|TRBV5-5
CASSLVGGTLYYEQYF
>TRBJ2-7|TRBV4-2
CASSQRELTGSVSYEQYF
>TRBJ1-1|TRBV6-5
CASSFTRVNTEAFF
>TRBJ2-6|TRBV12-5
CASSGSGANVLTF
>TRBJ1-1|TRBV4-1
CASSRSTWDRNTEAFF
>TRBJ2-1|TRBV15
CATSRASGTSGRGPYNEQFF
>TRBJ2-1|TRBV6-1
CASTLRGSSYNEQFF